Below, 31 T cell receptor beta chains from the same sample are listed, as sequenced in a study of T-cell reconstitution after alpha-beta-depleted transplantation in children. TCRbeta library construction was performed incorporating unique molecular identifiers. TCRdb itself ran the PCR reads through MiXCR, one entry per CDR3 protein. The profile shows about 540,000 distinct CDR3 sequences, around 17% of them singletons. Sample: PBMCs from the stem cell graft donor, taken from the stem cell graft. The receptors originated from a human donor who donated a stem cell graft to a child with acute lymphoblastic leukemia.

This clonotype was detected a few times. The chain employs TRBV7-2 and TRBJ1-5, with a possible D match to TRBD1 (5 bases). CDR1 and CDR2 from the germline V gene are SGHTA and FQGNSA. V was pared by 1 base and J by 7 bases, with 11 bases between. The CDR3 is 14 amino acids. CDR3 protein: CASSLGGWSQPQHF. DNA of the CDR3: TGTGCCAGCAGCTTAGGGGGGTGGTCCCAGCCCCAGCATTTT.

V usage is TRBV20-1 and J usage is TRBJ2-7; 10 bases align to TRBD2. The CDR3 consists of 15 residues. Germline V gene data show CDR1 as DFQATT and CDR2 as SNEGSKA (reference sequence). The J segment lost 7 bases and the V segment lost 6 bases, leaving 15 bases of the junction unmatched. The CDR3 DNA reads TGCAGTGCCTACTCCCGGACTAGCGGAGTGGGAGAGCAGTACTTC. It encodes CSAYSRTSGVGEQYF.

This clonotype was recorded a few times. This chain uses TRBV9 with TRBJ2-7; TRBD2 aligns across 7 bases. J lost 2 bases, V lost 0 bases, and 5 bases had no gene match. The CDR3 is made up of 15 amino acids. Germline-derived CDR1 and CDR2 are SGDLS and YYNGEE. The CDR3 protein is CASSVAPGGTYEQYF. The CDR3 bases are TGTGCCAGCAGCGTAGCCCCGGGAGGAACCTACGAGCAGTACTTC.

The chain couples TRBV2 to TRBJ1-3; a possible D gene is TRBD1 (5 bases). Deletions cut 2 bases from V and 0 bases from J, with 11 bases between. The length of the CDR3 is 16 residues. Germline V gene sequence: CDR1 SNHLY, CDR2 FYNNEI. The chain's CDR3 is CASSELGTFSGNTIYF. Written as DNA, the CDR3 is TGTGCCAGCAGTGAACTTGGGACGTTCTCTGGAAACACCATATATTTT.

This clonotype was picked up a small number of times. This chain uses TRBV7-9 with TRBJ1-2; D gene unclear. Germline V gives CDR1 SEHNR, CDR2 FQNEAQ (reference sequence). The ends were cut back, 3 bases at V and 2 bases at J, with 16 bases in the middle. This CDR3 has 16 amino acids. The CDR3 sequence: CASSFPTSADNYGYTF. CDR3 DNA: TGTGCCAGCAGCTTCCCCACGTCAGCAGACAACTATGGCTACACCTTC.

This clonotype was detected a few times. The chain carries TRBV7-8 and TRBJ2-7, with TRBD1 as a possible D gene (6 bases). The ends were cut back, 3 bases at V and 1 base at J, with 16 bases in the middle. Germline V lookup: CDR1 SGHVS, CDR2 FQNEAQ. The CDR3 contains 16 residues. CDR3 sequence (DNA): TGTGCCAGCAGCTTGGGGGACACTTTGCTGTCCTACGAGCAGTACTTC. Translated: CASSLGDTLLSYEQYF. The variable domain in full, completed from reference TRBV7-8 and TRBJ2-7, reads GAGVSQSPRYKVAKRGQDVALRCDPISGHVSLFWYQQALGQGPEFLTYFQNEAQLDKSGLPSDRFFAERPEGSVSTLKIQRTQQEDSAVYLCASSLGDTLLSYEQYFGPGTRLTVT.

The chain has TRBV3-1 and TRBJ2-5; D might be TRBD2 (6 bases). Germline values: CDR1 LGHDT, CDR2 YNNKEL (reference sequence). V was trimmed by 0 bases and J by 0 bases, leaving 11 bases between them. The CDR3 spans 16 residues. The CDR3 is CASSQDAGWYQETQYF. The DNA for the CDR3 is TGTGCCAGCAGCCAAGATGCGGGATGGTACCAAGAGACCCAGTACTTC.

In its sample, this clonotype was seen a few times. V usage is TRBV5-1 and J usage is TRBJ2-2, with no clear D. Germline-derived CDR1 and CDR2 are SGHRS and YFSETQ. Trimming shortened V by 1 base and J by 0 bases, and 10 bases separated the two germline ends. The CDR3 has 16 amino acids. This CDR3 is CASSLSEVANTGELFF. The CDR3 DNA sequence: TGCGCCAGCAGCTTGTCAGAGGTGGCGAACACCGGGGAGCTGTTTTTT.

This sequence joins TRBV11-2 and TRBJ1-1, with 10 bases fitting TRBD1. V gave up 7 bases and J gave up 7 bases; unmatched junction bases: 9. Germline loops: CDR1 SGHAT, CDR2 FQNNGV. This CDR3 comprises 14 residues. Written as DNA, the CDR3 is TGTGCCAGCACCACACACCGGGACAGGGGTGAAGCTTTCTTT. Translation: CASTTHRDRGEAFF.

This clonotype was detected only a few times. The rearrangement joins TRBV5-1 to TRBJ2-3; D may correspond to TRBD1 or TRBD2 (5 bases each). This CDR3 has 14 amino acids. Germline V gene lookup returns CDR1 SGHRS and CDR2 YFSETQ. V was clipped by 4 bases and J by 5 bases, with 14 bases between them. CDR3 residues: CASSVGPHVDTQYF. The CDR3 nucleotides are TGCGCCAGCAGCGTGGGACCGCACGTAGATACGCAGTATTTT. The full variable domain, in which reference TRBV5-1 and TRBJ2-3 provide the parts outside the CDR3, is KAGVTQTPRYLIKTRGQQVTLSCSPISGHRSVSWYQQTPGQGLQFLFEYFSETQRNKGNFPGRFSGRQFSNSRSEMNVSTLELGDSALYLCASSVGPHVDTQYFGPGTRLTVL.

This clonotype was found a few times. The chain carries TRBV12-5 and TRBJ1-1; D gene uncertain. This CDR3 region has 13 residues. V dropped 2 bases and J dropped 0 bases, with 4 bases sitting between them. CDR1 is LGHNT and CDR2 is FRNRAP in the germline V gene. In nucleotides, the CDR3 is TGTGCTAGTGGTTTGTCAGTGAACACTGAAGCTTTCTTT. Its protein is CASGLSVNTEAFF.

The chain joins TRBV4-1 to TRBJ1-3; D remains ambiguous. V was clipped by 0 bases and J by 7 bases, with 4 bases between them. In germline, CDR1 is MGHRA, CDR2 YSYEKL. CDR3 size: 12 residues. The CDR3 region is CASSQERNTIYF. Written as DNA, the CDR3 is TGCGCCAGCAGCCAAGAAAGGAACACCATATATTTT.

V is TRBV5-1 and J is TRBJ2-2; 8 nucleotides align to TRBD2. There are 15 residues in the CDR3. Trimming took 4 bases from V and 6 from J; bases not matched to a gene: 8. Germline V lookup: CDR1 SGHRS, CDR2 YFSETQ. CDR3 sequence: CASSPPGLVAGELFF. CDR3 in DNA: TGCGCCAGCAGCCCGCCGGGACTAGTAGCCGGGGAGCTGTTTTTT.

This clonotype turned up a few times. The CDR3 spells CASSAGTGDFEQYF. CDR3 DNA sequence: TGTGCCAGCAGCGCCGGGACAGGGGACTTCGAGCAGTACTTC. The gene calls are TRBV7-6 and TRBJ2-7; TRBD1 matches at 10 bases. Germline V CDR1 and CDR2: SGHVS, FNYEAQ. The CDR3 contains 14 residues. Losses at the gene ends were 5 bases for V and 6 bases for J; bases not matched to a gene: 7.

The chain carries TRBV6-1 and TRBJ2-1, with a possible D match to TRBD2 (6 bases). CDR1 and CDR2 (germline): MNHNS, SASEGT. Trimming pared 6 bases from V and 9 bases from J, leaving 24 bases between. The CDR3 runs 16 residues. Here the CDR3 DNA reads TGTGCCAGCAGGGGATGGAGCGGGCCTGGGGAGGCTGAGCAGTTCTTC. Translating it yields CASRGWSGPGEAEQFF.

This clonotype was counted a few times. The rearrangement uses TRBV6-5 and TRBJ2-7; 9 bases match TRBD1. The CDR3 length is 15 residues. CDR1 is MNHEY and CDR2 is SVGAGI in the germline V gene. With V trimmed by 4 bases and J by 4 bases, 8 bases remained unmatched. In DNA, the CDR3 is TGTGCCAGCAGTTTCCCCAAAGGGACAGGGTACGAGCAGTACTTC. Its protein product is CASSFPKGTGYEQYF.

This chain links TRBV10-3 with TRBJ2-7; TRBD2 is a possible D gene (6 bases). Trimming took off 2 bases at V and 2 bases at J, with 13 bases between the two ends. Germline values: CDR1 ENHRY, CDR2 SYGVKD. CDR3 length: 15 residues. DNA of the CDR3: TGTGCCATCAGTGAGGGCGGGATCTATACCTACGAGCAGTACTTC. Its protein is CAISEGGIYTYEQYF.

This clonotype showed up just a few times. The chain recombines TRBV7-3 with TRBJ2-3, with TRBD2 matching 9 bases. Germline CDR1 reads SGHTA; CDR2 reads FQGTGA. The V segment lost 1 base and the J segment 2 bases; nucleotides outside the gene matches: 4. The CDR3 length is 16 residues. The CDR3 region is CASSLMAGGPTDTQYF. CDR3 DNA: TGTGCCAGCAGCTTAATGGCGGGAGGGCCCACAGATACGCAGTATTTT.

The chain links TRBV20-1 to TRBJ1-1; D gene ambiguous. CDR3 length: 13 residues. Trimming shortened V by 7 bases and J by 0 bases, and 12 bases separated the two germline ends. Germline loops: CDR1 DFQATT, CDR2 SNEGSKA (reference sequence). CDR3 bases: TGCAGTGGGTCTCGGGGTATGAACACTGAAGCTTTCTTT. Residues: CSGSRGMNTEAFF.

The table lists this clonotype with a few counts. The gene calls are TRBV7-9 and TRBJ1-1; a possible D gene is TRBD1 (5 bases). The V and J ends lost 3 bases and 7 bases respectively, with 15 bases between them. The CDR3 runs 14 residues. Germline V gene lookup returns CDR1 SEHNR and CDR2 FQNEAQ (reference sequence). Here the CDR3 DNA reads TGTGCCAGCAGCTTTATTGGGGGTCAAGATGAAGCTTTCTTT. Protein sequence: CASSFIGGQDEAFF.

There are a few counts of this clonotype. J is TRBJ2-7 and V is TRBV27; 7 nucleotides agree with TRBD2. The germline V gene encodes CDR1 MNHEY and CDR2 SMNVEV (reference sequence). The CDR3 length is 15 residues. Trimming cost V 7 bases and J 7 bases; bases outside gene matches: 16. The CDR3 DNA follows: TGTGCCAGCACCCCGGGGGGTAGCGGGTTTGGGGAGCAGTACTTC. Amino acid sequence: CASTPGGSGFGEQYF.

The V call is TRBV25-1, the J call TRBJ2-2; D is undetermined. This CDR3 region has 12 residues. CDR1 and CDR2 (germline): MGHDK, SYGVNS. With 2 bases removed from V and 6 bases from J, the gap between germline ends came to 4 bases. The CDR3 nucleotides read TGTGCCAGCAGTGAAGAAGCCGGGGAGCTGTTTTTT. Amino acids: CASSEEAGELFF. Combining the CDR3 with reference TRBV25-1 and TRBJ2-2 gives the whole variable domain EADIYQTPRYLVIGTGKKITLECSQTMGHDKMYWYQQDPGMELHLIHYSYGVNSTEKGDLSSESTVSRIRTEHFPLTLESARPSHTSQYLCASSEEAGELFFGEGSRLTVL.

The genes are TRBV12-3 or TRBV12-4 and TRBJ2-7; TRBD2 matches 11 bases. V gave up 6 bases and J gave up 3 bases; unmatched junction bases: 7. This CDR3 contains 15 residues. The CDR3 DNA reads TGTGCCAGCAGGGCCCTAGCGGGAGGAGTCTACGAGCAGTACTTC. This gives the protein CASRALAGGVYEQYF.

The rearrangement links TRBV5-1 to TRBJ2-2, with D perhaps matching TRBD2 (6 bases). Between the trimmed V and J ends, which lost 3 bases and 9 bases, there was a span of 12 bases. Germline V CDR1 and CDR2: SGHRS, YFSETQ. There are 13 residues in the CDR3. The CDR3 bases are TGCGCCAGCAGCTCGACTAGTCCCCGGGAGCTGTTTTTT. Amino acid sequence: CASSSTSPRELFF.

This rearrangement joins TRBV27 to TRBJ2-4; D is uncertain. The CDR3 loop spans 14 amino acids. Per germline, CDR1 MNHEY and CDR2 SMNVEV (reference sequence). The ends were cut back, 5 bases at V and 3 bases at J, with 11 bases in the middle. The CDR3 is CASSLQGNKNIQYF. CDR3 DNA: TGTGCCAGCAGTCTACAAGGGAACAAAAACATTCAGTACTTC.

The chain joins TRBV24-1 to TRBJ2-1; tentative D call: TRBD2 (6 bases). Looked up from germline, CDR1 is KGHDR and CDR2 is SFDVKD. V was clipped by 3 bases and J by 0 bases, with 14 bases between them. The length of the CDR3 is 17 residues. Written as DNA, the CDR3 is TGTGCCACCAGTGATCCCTATACCGGGGGCTCCTACAATGAGCAGTTCTTC. It yields the protein CATSDPYTGGSYNEQFF.

The chain carries TRBV9 and TRBJ1-2; weak D call: TRBD1 (5 bases). CDR3 length: 14 amino acids. Germline-derived CDR1 and CDR2 are SGDLS and YYNGEE. V was pared by 4 bases and J by 3 bases, with 13 bases between. CDR3 amino acids: CASSPRPGHYGYTF. In DNA form, the CDR3 reads TGTGCCAGCAGCCCCCGTCCGGGACACTATGGCTACACCTTC.

This chain joins TRBV18 and TRBJ2-5; D gene ambiguous. The germline V gene has CDR1 KGHSH and CDR2 LQKENI. V was cut by 6 bases and J by 4 bases, with 15 bases left in between. This CDR3 spans 14 amino acids. The CDR3 sequence is CASSTALGGETQYF. In DNA form, the CDR3 reads TGTGCCAGCTCGACGGCCCTAGGCGGAGAGACCCAGTACTTC.

V is TRBV5-1 and J is TRBJ2-7; 10 nucleotides match TRBD2. The CDR3 sequence is 17 residues long. Germline V gene sequence: CDR1 SGHRS, CDR2 YFSETQ. V gave up 4 bases and J gave up 2 bases; unmatched junction bases: 12. For the CDR3, the DNA is TGCGCCAGCAGCCCCACAATTAGCGGGAGGACTCCCTACGAGCAGTACTTC. Translation: CASSPTISGRTPYEQYF.

The rearrangement uses TRBV6-1 and TRBJ2-1, with 9 bases lining up with TRBD1. J was trimmed by 6 bases and V by 6 bases; bases with no gene match: 6. The length of the CDR3 is 14 residues. The germline V gene encodes CDR1 MNHNS and CDR2 SASEGT. The CDR3 reads CASSWTGASNEQFF. CDR3 nucleotide sequence: TGTGCCAGCAGCTGGACAGGGGCTAGCAATGAGCAGTTCTTC.

This clonotype was detected a few times. The chain joins TRBV6-1 to TRBJ2-7, with TRBD1 matching 7 bases. The ends lost 6 bases at V and 2 bases at J; junction bases unmatched: 10. This CDR3 is 15 amino acids long. Germline V gives CDR1 MNHNS, CDR2 SASEGT. The CDR3 here is CASRPRTGYPYEQYF. The DNA of the CDR3 is TGTGCCAGCAGACCACGGACAGGCTACCCCTACGAGCAGTACTTC.